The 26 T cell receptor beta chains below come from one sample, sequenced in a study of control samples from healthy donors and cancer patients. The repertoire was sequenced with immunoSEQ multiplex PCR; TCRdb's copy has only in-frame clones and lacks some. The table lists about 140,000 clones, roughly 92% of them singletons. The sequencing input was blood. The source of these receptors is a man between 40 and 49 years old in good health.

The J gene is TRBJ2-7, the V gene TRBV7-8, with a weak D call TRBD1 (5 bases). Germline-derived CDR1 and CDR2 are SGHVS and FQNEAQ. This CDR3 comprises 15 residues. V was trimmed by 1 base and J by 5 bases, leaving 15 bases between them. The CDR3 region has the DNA TGTGCCAGCAGCTTAGTCTTCCAGGGTCCCCACGAGCAGTACTTC. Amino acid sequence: CASSLVFQGPHEQYF.

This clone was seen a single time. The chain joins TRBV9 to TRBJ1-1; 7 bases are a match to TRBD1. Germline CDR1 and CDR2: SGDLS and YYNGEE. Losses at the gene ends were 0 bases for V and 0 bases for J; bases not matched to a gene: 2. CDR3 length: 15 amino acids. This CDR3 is CASSVGQGMNTEAFF. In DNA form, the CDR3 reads TGTGCCAGCAGCGTAGGACAGGGAATGAACACTGAAGCTTTCTTT.

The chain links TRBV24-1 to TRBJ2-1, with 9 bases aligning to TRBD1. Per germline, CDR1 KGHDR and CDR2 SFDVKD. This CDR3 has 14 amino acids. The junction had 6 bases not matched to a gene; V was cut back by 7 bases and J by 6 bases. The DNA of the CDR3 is TGTGCCACCAGCCCGGGACAGGGTTCCAATGAGCAGTTCTTC. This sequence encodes CATSPGQGSNEQFF.

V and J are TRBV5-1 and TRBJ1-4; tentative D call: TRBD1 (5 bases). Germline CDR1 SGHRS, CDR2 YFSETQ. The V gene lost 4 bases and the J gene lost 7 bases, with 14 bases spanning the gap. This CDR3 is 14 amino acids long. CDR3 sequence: CASSPIGGGEKLFF. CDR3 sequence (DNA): TGCGCCAGCAGCCCAATTGGGGGAGGTGAAAAACTGTTTTTT. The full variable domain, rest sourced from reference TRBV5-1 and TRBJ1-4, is KAGVTQTPRYLIKTRGQQVTLSCSPISGHRSVSWYQQTPGQGLQFLFEYFSETQRNKGNFPGRFSGRQFSNSRSEMNVSTLELGDSALYLCASSPIGGGEKLFFGSGTQLSVL.

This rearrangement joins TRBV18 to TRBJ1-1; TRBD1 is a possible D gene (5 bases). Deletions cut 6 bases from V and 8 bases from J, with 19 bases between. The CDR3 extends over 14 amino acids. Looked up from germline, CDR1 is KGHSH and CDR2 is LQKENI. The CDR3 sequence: CASSTGARLTEAFF. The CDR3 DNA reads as TGTGCCAGCTCGACCGGGGCCCGACTCACAGAAGCTTTCTTT.

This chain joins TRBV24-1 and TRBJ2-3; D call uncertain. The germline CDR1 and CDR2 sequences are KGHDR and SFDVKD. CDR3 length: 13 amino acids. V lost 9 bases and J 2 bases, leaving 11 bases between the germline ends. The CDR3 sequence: CATSRLYTDTQYF. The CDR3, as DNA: TGTGCCACCTCTCGTCTTTACACAGATACGCAGTATTTT.

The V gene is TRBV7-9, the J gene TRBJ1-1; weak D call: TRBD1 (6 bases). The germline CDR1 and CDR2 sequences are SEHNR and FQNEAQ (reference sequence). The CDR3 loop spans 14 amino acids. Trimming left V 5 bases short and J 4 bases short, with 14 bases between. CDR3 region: CASSPSGGGTEAFF. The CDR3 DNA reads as TGTGCCAGCAGCCCCTCTGGAGGGGGCACTGAAGCTTTCTTT.

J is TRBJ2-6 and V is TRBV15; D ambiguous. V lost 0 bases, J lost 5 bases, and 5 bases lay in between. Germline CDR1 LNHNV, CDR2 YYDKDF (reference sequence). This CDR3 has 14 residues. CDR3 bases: TGTGCCACCAGCAGAGACCGGAGGGCCAACGTCCTGACTTTC. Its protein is CATSRDRRANVLTF.

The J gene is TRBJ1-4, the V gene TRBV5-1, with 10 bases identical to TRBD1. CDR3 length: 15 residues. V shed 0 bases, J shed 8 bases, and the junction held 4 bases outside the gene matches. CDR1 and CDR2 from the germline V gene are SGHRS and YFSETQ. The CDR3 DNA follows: TGCGCCAGCAGCTTGGGACAGGGGGCCGGGGAAAAACTGTTTTTT. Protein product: CASSLGQGAGEKLFF.

The chain's CDR3 is CASSYSKHGGSTEAFF. In DNA, the CDR3 is TGTGCCAGCAGTTACTCGAAACACGGGGGGAGCACTGAAGCTTTCTTT. This chain connects TRBV6-2 or TRBV6-3 to TRBJ1-1, with D perhaps TRBD1 (5 bases). The CDR3 is made up of 16 amino acids. Trimming shortened V by 0 bases and J by 4 bases, and 15 bases separated the two germline ends. From germline, CDR1 is MNHEY and CDR2 SVGEGT.

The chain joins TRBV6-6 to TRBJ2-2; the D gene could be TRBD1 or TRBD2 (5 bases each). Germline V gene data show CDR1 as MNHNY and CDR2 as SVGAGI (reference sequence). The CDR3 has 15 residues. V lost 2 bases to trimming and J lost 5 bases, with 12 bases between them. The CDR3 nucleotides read TGTGCCAGCAGTTACCACACAGGCGGGACCGGGGAGCTGTTTTTT. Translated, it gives CASSYHTGGTGELFF.

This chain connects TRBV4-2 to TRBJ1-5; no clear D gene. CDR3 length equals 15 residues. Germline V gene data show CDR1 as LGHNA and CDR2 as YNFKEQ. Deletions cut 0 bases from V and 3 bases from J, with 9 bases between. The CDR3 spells CASSQERRPNQPQHF. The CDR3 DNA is TGTGCCAGCAGCCAAGAAAGGCGACCCAATCAGCCCCAGCATTTT.

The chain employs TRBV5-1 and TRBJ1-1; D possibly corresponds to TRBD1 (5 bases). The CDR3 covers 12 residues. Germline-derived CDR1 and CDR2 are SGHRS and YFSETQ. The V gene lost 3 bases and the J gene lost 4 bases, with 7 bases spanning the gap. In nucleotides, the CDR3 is TGCGCCAGCAGCTCGGGGCCCACTGAAGCTTTCTTT. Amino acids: CASSSGPTEAFF.

The CDR3 DNA is TGTGCCAGCAGCGTAGCGGGAGGGGGAGGCACAGATACGCAGTATTTT. Translated, it gives CASSVAGGGGTDTQYF. V is TRBV9 and J is TRBJ2-3; 8 bases fit TRBD2. This CDR3 is 16 amino acids long. Germline CDR1 and CDR2: SGDLS and YYNGEE. The trim removed 0 bases at V and 1 base at J, leaving 4 bases unmatched. Together with reference TRBV9 and TRBJ2-3, the CDR3 gives the full variable domain: DSGVTQTPKHLITATGQRVTLRCSPRSGDLSVYWYQQSLDQGLQFLIQYYNGEERAKGNILERFSAQQFPDLHSELNLSSLELGDSALYFCASSVAGGGGTDTQYFGPGTRLTVL.

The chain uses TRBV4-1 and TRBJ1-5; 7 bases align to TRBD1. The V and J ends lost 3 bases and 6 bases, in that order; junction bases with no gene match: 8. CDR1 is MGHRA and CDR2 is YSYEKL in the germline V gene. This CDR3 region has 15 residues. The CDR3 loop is CASSQATGSSQPQHF. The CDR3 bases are TGCGCCAGCAGCCAGGCGACAGGGAGTAGTCAGCCCCAGCATTTT.

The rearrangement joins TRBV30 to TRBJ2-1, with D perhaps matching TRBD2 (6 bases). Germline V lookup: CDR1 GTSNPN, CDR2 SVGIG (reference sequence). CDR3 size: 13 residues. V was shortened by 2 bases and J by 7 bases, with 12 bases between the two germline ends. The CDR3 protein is CAWSFGGPNEQFF. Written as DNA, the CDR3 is TGTGCCTGGAGTTTTGGAGGGCCGAATGAGCAGTTCTTC.

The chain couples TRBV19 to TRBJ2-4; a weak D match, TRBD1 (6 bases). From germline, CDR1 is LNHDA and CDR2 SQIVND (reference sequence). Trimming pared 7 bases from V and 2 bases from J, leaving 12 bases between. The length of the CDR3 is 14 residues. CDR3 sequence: CASNTTGTKNIQYF. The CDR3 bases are TGTGCCAGTAATACTACAGGGACCAAAAACATTCAGTACTTC. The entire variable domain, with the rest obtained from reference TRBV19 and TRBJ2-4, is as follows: DGGITQSPKYLFRKEGQNVTLSCEQNLNHDAMYWYRQDPGQGLRLIYYSQIVNDFQKGDIAEGYSVSREKKESFPLTVTSAQKNPTAFYLCASNTTGTKNIQYFGAGTRLSVL.

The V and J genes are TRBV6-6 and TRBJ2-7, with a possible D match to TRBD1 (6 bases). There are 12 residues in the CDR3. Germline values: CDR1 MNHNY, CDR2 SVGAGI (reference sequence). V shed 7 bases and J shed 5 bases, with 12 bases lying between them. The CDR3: CASNTGSHEQYF. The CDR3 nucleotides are TGTGCCAGCAACACAGGGTCCCACGAGCAGTACTTC.

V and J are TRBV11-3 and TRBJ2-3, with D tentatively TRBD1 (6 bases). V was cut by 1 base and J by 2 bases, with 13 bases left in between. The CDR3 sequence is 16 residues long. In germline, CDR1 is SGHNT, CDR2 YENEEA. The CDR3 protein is CASSLGGGYHTDTQYF. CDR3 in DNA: TGTGCCAGCAGCTTAGGAGGGGGTTACCACACAGATACGCAGTATTTT.

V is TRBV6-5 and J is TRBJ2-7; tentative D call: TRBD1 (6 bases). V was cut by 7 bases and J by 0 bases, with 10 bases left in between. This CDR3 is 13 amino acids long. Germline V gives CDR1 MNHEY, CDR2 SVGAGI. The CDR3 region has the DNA TGTGCCAGCACCAAGGGGGACTCCTACGAGCAGTACTTC. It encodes CASTKGDSYEQYF.

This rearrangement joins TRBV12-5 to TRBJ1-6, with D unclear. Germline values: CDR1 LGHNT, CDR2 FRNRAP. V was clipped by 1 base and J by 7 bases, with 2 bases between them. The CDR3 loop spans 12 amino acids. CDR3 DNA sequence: TGTGCTAGTGGTTTGGAGAATTCACCCCTCCACTTT. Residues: CASGLENSPLHF.

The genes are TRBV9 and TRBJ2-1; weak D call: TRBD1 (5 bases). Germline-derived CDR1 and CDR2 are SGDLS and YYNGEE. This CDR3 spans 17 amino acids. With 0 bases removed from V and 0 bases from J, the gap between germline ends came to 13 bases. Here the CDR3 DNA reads TGTGCCAGCAGCGTAGACAAAACAGGCGGCTCCTACAATGAGCAGTTCTTC. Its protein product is CASSVDKTGGSYNEQFF.

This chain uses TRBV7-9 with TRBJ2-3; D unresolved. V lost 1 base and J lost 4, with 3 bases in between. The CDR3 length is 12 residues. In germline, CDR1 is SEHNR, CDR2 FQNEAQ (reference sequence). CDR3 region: CASSLVPDTQYF. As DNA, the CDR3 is TGTGCCAGCAGCTTAGTTCCAGATACGCAGTATTTT.

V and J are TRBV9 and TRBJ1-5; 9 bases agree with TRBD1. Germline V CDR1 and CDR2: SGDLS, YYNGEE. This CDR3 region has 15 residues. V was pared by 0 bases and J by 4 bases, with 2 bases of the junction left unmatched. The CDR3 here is CASSVEGQGNQPQHF. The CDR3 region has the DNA TGTGCCAGCAGCGTAGAGGGACAGGGAAATCAGCCCCAGCATTTT.

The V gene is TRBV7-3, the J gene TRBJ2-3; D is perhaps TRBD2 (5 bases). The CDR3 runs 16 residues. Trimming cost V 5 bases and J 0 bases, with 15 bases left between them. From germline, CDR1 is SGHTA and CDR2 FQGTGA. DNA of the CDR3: TGTGCCAGCAGCCCTGGACTGCCCTCCAGCACAGATACGCAGTATTTT. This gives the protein CASSPGLPSSTDTQYF.

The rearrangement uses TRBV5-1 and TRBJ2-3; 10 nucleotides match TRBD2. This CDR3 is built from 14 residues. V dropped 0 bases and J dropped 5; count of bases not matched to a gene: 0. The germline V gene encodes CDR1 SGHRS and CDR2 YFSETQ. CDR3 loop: CASSLGTSGDTQYF. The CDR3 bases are TGCGCCAGCAGCTTGGGGACTAGCGGAGATACGCAGTATTTT.